The next 15 T cell receptor beta chains were all read from a single sample in a study of cytomegalovirus exposure and HLA in healthy donors. PCR was performed using 60 Vbeta and 13 Jbeta primers. Assay: immunoSEQ multiplex PCR; the TCRdb copy retains only in-frame clones and omits some. This table holds 130,000 to 150,000 clones, around 80% found once. Sequenced input: PBMCs. These receptors came from a man in his forties in good health and CMV-seropositive.

The genes are TRBV5-1 and TRBJ2-7; TRBD2 matches at 8 bases. V dropped 1 base and J dropped 6; count of bases not matched to a gene: 9. The germline V gene has CDR1 SGHRS and CDR2 YFSETQ. The CDR3 loop spans 15 amino acids. Here the CDR3 reads CASSLWPGGPSEQYF. The CDR3 nucleotides read TGCGCCAGCAGCTTGTGGCCGGGAGGGCCTTCCGAGCAGTACTTC.

The V gene is TRBV29-1, the J gene TRBJ2-6, with D possibly matching TRBD2 (5 bases). The germline V gene encodes CDR1 SQVTM and CDR2 ANQGSEA. The CDR3 consists of 14 residues. V dropped 4 bases and J dropped 0 bases, with 7 bases sitting between them. This CDR3 reads CSVAGSSGANVLTF. CDR3 nucleotides: TGCAGCGTTGCGGGGAGCTCTGGGGCCAACGTCCTGACTTTC.

V gene TRBV13 combines with J gene TRBJ2-7; 7 nucleotides match TRBD2. J lost 4 bases, V lost 6 bases, and 15 bases had no gene match. Germline V gene sequence: CDR1 PRHDT, CDR2 FYEKMQ (reference sequence). CDR3 length: 16 amino acids. This chain's CDR3 is CASRRSGEREGYEQYF. The CDR3 DNA reads TGTGCCAGCAGGCGCTCTGGGGAGCGGGAAGGGTACGAGCAGTACTTC.

The V call is TRBV4-3, the J call TRBJ1-2; D is unresolved. This CDR3 has 15 amino acids. CDR1 and CDR2 (germline): LGHNA, YSLEER. The V and J ends lost 0 bases and 2 bases respectively, with 10 bases between them. The CDR3 region has the DNA TGCGCCAGCAGCCAAGATTCGGGATTCAACTATGGCTACACCTTC. Translation: CASSQDSGFNYGYTF.

This clone was observed a single time. This sequence joins TRBV5-6 and TRBJ1-4; D might be TRBD1 (5 bases). The V gene's germline CDR1 is SGHDT and CDR2 YYEEEE. V was cut by 0 bases and J by 6 bases, with 21 bases left in between. The CDR3 has 18 amino acids. The CDR3 DNA reads as TGTGCCAGCAGCTTGGTCATTGCAAGGGATGAAGGGGATGAAAAACTGTTTTTT. Translation: CASSLVIARDEGDEKLFF.

The rearrangement links TRBV18 to TRBJ1-5, with a possible D match to TRBD1 (6 bases). This CDR3 has 15 residues. V was trimmed by 3 bases and J by 0 bases, leaving 9 bases between them. From germline, CDR1 is KGHSH and CDR2 LQKENI. The DNA of the CDR3 is TGTGCCAGCTCACCCTTGGGGGCTAGCAATCAGCCCCAGCATTTT. Translating it yields CASSPLGASNQPQHF.

This clone was counted only a few times. The chain carries TRBV6-5 and TRBJ2-1; TRBD1 might be the D (6 bases). The CDR3 contains 15 residues. V lost 2 bases, J lost 1 base, and 9 bases lay in between. The V gene's germline CDR1 is MNHEY and CDR2 SVGAGI. CDR3 nucleotides: TGTGCCAGCAGTTACCGGGACAATTCCTACAATGAGCAGTTCTTC. Protein sequence: CASSYRDNSYNEQFF.

Only one count was recorded for this clone. The CDR3 DNA is TGTGCCAGTAGTACCCGACAGATCGGGGAGCTGTTTTTT. The encoded protein is CASSTRQIGELFF. V and J are TRBV19 and TRBJ2-2, with D perhaps matching TRBD1 (5 bases). The ends were cut back, 4 bases at V and 7 bases at J, with 10 bases in the middle. The CDR3 loop spans 13 amino acids. Germline V CDR1 and CDR2: LNHDA, SQIVND (reference sequence). Looking up the rest from reference TRBV19 and TRBJ2-2 gives the full variable domain: DGGITQSPKYLFRKEGQNVTLSCEQNLNHDAMYWYRQDPGQGLRLIYYSQIVNDFQKGDIAEGYSVSREKKESFPLTVTSAQKNPTAFYLCASSTRQIGELFFGEGSRLTVL.

The chain links TRBV25-1 to TRBJ2-3; perhaps TRBD2 as D (6 bases). The length of the CDR3 is 15 residues. V shed 7 bases and J shed 6 bases, with 20 bases lying between them. Germline CDR1 MGHDK, CDR2 SYGVNS. Written as DNA, the CDR3 is TGTGCCAGCACTTCGGGAGTCTGGCCGTATGATACGCAGTATTTT. Translated: CASTSGVWPYDTQYF.

The V and J genes are TRBV28 and TRBJ1-6; tentatively, D is TRBD1 (6 bases). The CDR3 contains 16 residues. V lost 7 bases and J lost 9, with 22 bases in between. CDR1 is MDHEN, CDR2 SYDVKM, per germline. CDR3 in DNA: TGTGCCAGCAATCCCAGAAGGACAGCCCTTTCTTCACCCCTCCACTTT. Protein sequence: CASNPRRTALSSPLHF.

This clone was detected once. This chain uses TRBV13 with TRBJ2-2; D gene uncertain. With 2 bases removed from V and 5 bases from J, the gap between germline ends came to 6 bases. In germline, CDR1 is PRHDT, CDR2 FYEKMQ (reference sequence). This CDR3 region has 13 residues. CDR3 DNA sequence: TGTGCCAGCAGCTTAACTCTAACCGGGGAGCTGTTTTTT. The encoded protein is CASSLTLTGELFF.

The chain links TRBV5-1 to TRBJ2-3, with 7 bases lining up with TRBD2. Germline-derived CDR1 and CDR2 are SGHRS and YFSETQ. The V gene end was trimmed by 8 bases and the J gene end by 4 bases; junction bases not matched to a gene: 10. The CDR3 sequence is 14 residues long. CDR3 loop: CASHLGGWADTQYF. CDR3 coding DNA: TGCGCCAGTCATCTGGGGGGGTGGGCAGATACGCAGTATTTT.

The chain uses TRBV28 and TRBJ1-5; D gene uncertain. V shed 5 bases and J shed 2 bases, with 7 bases lying between them. This CDR3 has 13 residues. Germline V gene lookup returns CDR1 MDHEN and CDR2 SYDVKM. In DNA form, the CDR3 reads TGTGCCAGCAGTGAGATGGGCAATCAGCCCCAGCATTTT. Protein: CASSEMGNQPQHF.

The J gene is TRBJ1-3, the V gene TRBV29-1; the D gene is possibly TRBD1 (5 bases). Germline assignment: CDR1 SQVTM and CDR2 ANQGSEA. Trimming took 7 bases from V and 8 from J, leaving 21 bases between them. The CDR3 loop spans 14 amino acids. CDR3 region: CSAVGLSTGDTIYF. The CDR3 DNA is TGCAGCGCCGTGGGCCTCTCAACGGGGGACACCATATATTTT.

This clone has a single count. V gene TRBV12-1 combines with J gene TRBJ1-5. TRBV12-1 is recorded as a pseudogene. The CDR3 has 17 amino acids. The CDR3: CASSPPPRGNGNQPQHF. The CDR3, as DNA: TGTGCCAGCAGCCCTCCACCGCGGGGGAACGGCAATCAGCCCCAGCATTTT.